This passage covers 10 T cell receptor beta chains from one sample sequenced in a study of radiation and T cells in renal cell carcinoma. Measured with immunoSEQ multiplex PCR; TCRdb has only the in-frame clones, and not every one. The top ten hold around 9.4% of the sample, which has approximately 92,000 clones, 70% to 90% seen once. Time point denoted: blood 4 weeks post-SBRT, at nephrectomy. Treatment indicated: 15 Gy SBRT to primary tumor, nephrectomy 4 weeks later. The specimen was blood, collected from a patient whose treatment included radiotherapy and nephrectomy. The receptors here all came from a middle-aged man with renal cell carcinoma.

The chain joins TRBV19 to TRBJ2-1; weak D call: TRBD1 (5 bases). V lost 4 bases, J lost 7 bases, and 11 bases lay in between. Germline assignment: CDR1 LNHDA and CDR2 SQIVND (reference sequence). The CDR3 runs to 13 residues. The CDR3: CASSTQGLNEQFF. CDR3 sequence (DNA): TGTGCCAGTAGTACGCAGGGTTTGAATGAGCAGTTCTTC. The full variable domain, completed using reference TRBV19 and TRBJ2-1, is DGGITQSPKYLFRKEGQNVTLSCEQNLNHDAMYWYRQDPGQGLRLIYYSQIVNDFQKGDIAEGYSVSREKKESFPLTVTSAQKNPTAFYLCASSTQGLNEQFFGPGTRLTVL.

The V and J genes are TRBV6-5 and TRBJ1-1, with D possibly matching TRBD1 (6 bases). Trimming left V 6 bases short and J 5 bases short, with 13 bases between. Germline-derived CDR1 and CDR2 are MNHEY and SVGAGI. The CDR3 is 13 residues long. This CDR3 is CASSLQGETEAFF. In DNA, the CDR3 is TGTGCCAGCAGCCTACAGGGAGAGACTGAAGCTTTCTTT.

This clone is a singleton in its sample. This chain uses TRBV6-5 with TRBJ2-5, with D possibly being TRBD2 (6 bases). Germline V gene data show CDR1 as MNHEY and CDR2 as SVGAGI. CDR3 length: 16 amino acids. Trimming took 0 bases from V and 2 from J, leaving 13 bases between them. CDR3 protein: CASSYSIGSWQETQYF. The CDR3, as DNA: TGTGCCAGCAGTTACTCGATCGGGAGTTGGCAAGAGACCCAGTACTTC.

In this sample, this clone turned up once. The chain is built from TRBV11-3 and TRBJ2-7; 9 positions agree with TRBD1. Germline lookup yields CDR1 SGHNT and CDR2 YENEEA. V shed 5 bases, J shed 5 bases, and the junction held 7 bases outside the gene matches. The CDR3 extends over 14 amino acids. The CDR3 DNA reads as TGTGCCAGCAGCAAAGGACAGGGGTTCAACGAGCAGTACTTC. It encodes CASSKGQGFNEQYF.

This chain links TRBV18 with TRBJ1-1; TRBD1 might be the D (5 bases). The V gene's germline CDR1 is KGHSH and CDR2 LQKENI. This CDR3 region has 13 residues. Trimming shortened V by 6 bases and J by 4 bases, and 12 bases separated the two germline ends. Written as DNA, the CDR3 is TGTGCCAGCTCCCCGACAGTGAGCACTGAAGCTTTCTTT. Translation gives CASSPTVSTEAFF. Full variable domain (missing parts from reference TRBV18 and TRBJ1-1): NAGVMQNPRHLVRRRGQEARLRCSPMKGHSHVYWYRQLPEEGLKFMVYLQKENIIDESGMPKERFSAEFPKEGPSILRIQQVVRGDSAAYFCASSPTVSTEAFFGQGTRLTVV.

V is TRBV27 and J is TRBJ2-1; D remains ambiguous. V was cut by 6 bases and J by 5 bases, with 11 bases left in between. Germline loops: CDR1 MNHEY, CDR2 SMNVEV (reference sequence). The CDR3 runs to 13 residues. CDR3 DNA sequence: TGTGCCAGCAGAGTACTTGGGAACAATGAGCAGTTCTTC. It encodes CASRVLGNNEQFF.

This clone was counted between two and nine times. The rearrangement uses TRBV2 and TRBJ1-5; tentative D call: TRBD1 (6 bases). The germline gives CDR1 SNHLY, CDR2 FYNNEI. There are 13 residues in the CDR3. V was cut by 6 bases and J by 7 bases, with 13 bases left in between. The CDR3 is CASRDWGGQPQHF. As DNA, the CDR3 is TGTGCCAGCAGGGATTGGGGGGGCCAGCCCCAGCATTTT.

The CDR3 spells CSVLGGQLDSGANVLTF. CDR3 bases: TGCAGCGTGCTTGGGGGACAGCTAGACTCTGGGGCCAACGTCCTGACTTTC. The chain joins TRBV29-1 to TRBJ2-6; 7 positions match TRBD1. Per germline, CDR1 SQVTM and CDR2 ANQGSEA. This CDR3 region has 17 residues. The J segment lost 0 bases and the V segment lost 6 bases, leaving 11 bases of the junction unmatched.

The genes are TRBV6-5 and TRBJ2-1; the D gene is possibly TRBD1 (5 bases). The V and J ends lost 0 bases and 11 bases respectively, with 14 bases between them. Germline CDR1 and CDR2: MNHEY and SVGAGI. The CDR3 is made up of 14 amino acids. The CDR3 nucleotides are TGTGCCAGCAGTTACTCCAAATTCCAGGGCCAGCAGTTCTTC. Translating it yields CASSYSKFQGQQFF.

This chain connects TRBV6-5 to TRBJ2-7, with 7 positions matching TRBD2. V was clipped by 2 bases and J by 4 bases; unmatched bases: 5. Per germline, CDR1 MNHEY and CDR2 SVGAGI. The CDR3 loop spans 14 amino acids. In nucleotides, the CDR3 is TGTGCCAGCAGTTACCGAGCGGGGCGTTACGAGCAGTACTTC. Amino acids: CASSYRAGRYEQYF.